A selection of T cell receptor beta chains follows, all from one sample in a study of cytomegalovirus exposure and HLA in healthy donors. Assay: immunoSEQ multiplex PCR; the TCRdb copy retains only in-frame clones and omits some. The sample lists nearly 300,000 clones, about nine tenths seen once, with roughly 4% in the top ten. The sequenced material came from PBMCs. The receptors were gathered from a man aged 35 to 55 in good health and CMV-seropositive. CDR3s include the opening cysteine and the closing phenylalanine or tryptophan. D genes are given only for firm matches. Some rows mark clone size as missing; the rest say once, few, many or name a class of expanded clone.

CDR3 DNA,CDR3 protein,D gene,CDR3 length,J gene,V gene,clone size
TGTGCCAGCAGTTTTTACAGGGGAACTGGCTACACCTTC,CASSFYRGTGYTF,TRBD1,13,TRBJ1-2,TRBV27,.
TGTGCCAGCAGCTTCGGGGTTACTAACTATGGCTACACCTTC,CASSFGVTNYGYTF,.,14,TRBJ1-2,TRBV7-2,.
TGCGCCAGCAGCCAAGATAGGGGGACGGCCAGCTCTGGGGCCAACGTCCTGACTTTC,CASSQDRGTASSGANVLTF,.,19,TRBJ2-6,TRBV4-3,.
TGCAGTGCTAGCAGTAATCAGCCCCAGCATTTT,CSASSNQPQHF,.,11,TRBJ1-5,TRBV20-1,.
TGCAGCGCCCAGGAGGGGAGCACTTACGAGCAGTACTTC,CSAQEGSTYEQYF,.,13,TRBJ2-7,TRBV29-1,.
TGTGCCAGCAGCTTGGACAGGGGGGTTAACACTGAAGCTTTCTTT,CASSLDRGVNTEAFF,TRBD1,15,TRBJ1-1,TRBV5-4,.
TGTGCCAGCAGCCCATTCGACAGTGCCTCCTACGAGCAGTACTTC,CASSPFDSASYEQYF,.,15,TRBJ2-7,TRBV7-9,.
TGTGCCAGCAGCTTCGGGACAGGGGACACTGAAGCTTTCTTT,CASSFGTGDTEAFF,TRBD1,14,TRBJ1-1,TRBV5-4,few
TGTGCCAGTCACGCAGGGAACTCCTACGAGCAGTACTTC,CASHAGNSYEQYF,.,13,TRBJ2-7,TRBV5-4,.
TGTGCCAGCAGTTTATATCCAGGCTCCGCTAATAATGAAAAACTGTTTTTT,CASSLYPGSANNEKLFF,.,17,TRBJ1-4,TRBV27,.
TGCGCCAGCAGCCAAGATCGGACAGGTTCCTACGAGCAGTACTTC,CASSQDRTGSYEQYF,TRBD1,15,TRBJ2-7,TRBV4-1,.
TGTGCCAGCAGCTCCGGGCGGGGGCTCACAGATACGCAGTATTTT,CASSSGRGLTDTQYF,.,15,TRBJ2-3,TRBV7-8,.
TGCGCCAGCAGCCTACGACAGGGGGCTTCAGATACGCAGTATTTT,CASSLRQGASDTQYF,TRBD1,15,TRBJ2-3,TRBV4-1,.